This T cell receptor (beta chain) derives from a study of post-analysis software for immune sequencing data. General study findings and limits: Comparison of patients with controls showed five TRBV segments more frequent in patients, TRBV5-6, TRBV5-1 and TRBV20-1 among them. For normalized Chao1 diversity, multiple sclerosis patients scored significantly lower than controls did.

TCR beta libraries were prepared from cDNA with unique molecular identifiers. A single record per CDR3 protein comes from TCRdb applying MiXCR to the PCR reads. The table has approximately 250,000 distinct CDR3 sequences, just over 35% seen once; the top ten hold under 5.5%. Between the trimmed V and J ends, which lost 6 bases and 1 base, there was a span of 12 bases. The CDR3 totals 14 residues. Germline loops: CDR1 MDHEN, CDR2 SYDVKM. This clonotype occurred once. What it binds is not known. The chain combines TRBV28 with TRBJ2-5, with D possibly being TRBD1 (5 bases). Specimen: blood. The receptor's source is a girl aged 5-17 years with multiple sclerosis. CDR3 coding DNA: TGTGCCAGCAGCTTTGACAGCCCCCAAGAGACCCAGTACTTC. Its protein product is CASSFDSPQETQYF.